The 15 T cell receptor beta chains below come from one sample, sequenced in a study of T cells in localized non-small cell lung cancer. Here immunoSEQ multiplex PCR was the method, and the copy in TCRdb shows in-frame clones only, minus some. This table holds about 53,000 clones, 80% to 85% found once. Sequencing used peripheral blood mononuclear cells, obtained before any cancer treatment. The receptors shown here come from a man between 40 and 69 years old with stage III lung adenocarcinoma.

The chain links TRBV4-3 to TRBJ2-6; possible D gene TRBD2, 5 bases. The CDR3 contains 18 residues. Deletions cut 7 bases from V and 0 bases from J, with 19 bases between. Looked up from germline, CDR1 is LGHNA and CDR2 is YSLEER. The CDR3 coding sequence is TGCGCCAGCACCCGGTTGAGGGCCGCCCTCTCTGGGGCCAACGTCCTGACTTTC. Amino acid sequence: CASTRLRAALSGANVLTF.

V usage is TRBV5-1 and J usage is TRBJ2-3; 8 bases align to TRBD2. V trimming: 0 bases; J trimming: 5 bases; junction bases outside the gene matches: 8. The germline V gene encodes CDR1 SGHRS and CDR2 YFSETQ. This CDR3 has 16 residues. Here the CDR3 DNA reads TGCGCCAGCAGCTTGGTTGGCGGGGGGCTTCAAGATACGCAGTATTTT. It yields the protein CASSLVGGGLQDTQYF. Drawing the rest from reference TRBV5-1 and TRBJ2-3, the complete variable domain is KAGVTQTPRYLIKTRGQQVTLSCSPISGHRSVSWYQQTPGQGLQFLFEYFSETQRNKGNFPGRFSGRQFSNSRSEMNVSTLELGDSALYLCASSLVGGGLQDTQYFGPGTRLTVL.

This chain connects TRBV9 to TRBJ1-3; D not certain. The CDR3 is made up of 14 amino acids. CDR1 and CDR2 (germline): SGDLS, YYNGEE. Trimming took off 3 bases at V and 4 bases at J, with 11 bases between the two ends. CDR3 nucleotide sequence: TGTGCCAGCAGCGAGACACAAGGGGGAAACACCATATATTTT. Residues: CASSETQGGNTIYF.

The chain joins TRBV7-9 to TRBJ2-1; 11 bases agree with TRBD2. The CDR3 sequence is 15 residues long. Germline V CDR1 and CDR2: SEHNR, FQNEAQ (reference sequence). V dropped 6 bases and J dropped 9; count of bases not matched to a gene: 10. CDR3 amino acids: CASSPTSGAYGEQFF. DNA of the CDR3: TGTGCCAGCAGTCCGACTAGCGGGGCCTATGGTGAGCAGTTCTTC.

This rearrangement joins TRBV25-1 to TRBJ1-2, with D perhaps matching TRBD1 (5 bases). This CDR3 is built from 15 residues. V shed 6 bases and J shed 1 base, with 15 bases lying between them. CDR1 is MGHDK and CDR2 is SYGVNS in the germline V gene. CDR3 nucleotide sequence: TGTGCCAGCAGCGGGGGACGGCCATTTAACTATGGCTACACCTTC. Residues: CASSGGRPFNYGYTF.

This chain joins TRBV19 and TRBJ1-1; D call uncertain. This CDR3 contains 17 residues. The germline V gene encodes CDR1 LNHDA and CDR2 SQIVND (reference sequence). V lost 5 bases to trimming and J lost 3 bases, with 22 bases between them. The CDR3 sequence: CASSPSGSSLSHTEAFF. The CDR3 DNA reads as TGTGCCAGTAGTCCCTCGGGATCCTCCCTCAGTCACACTGAAGCTTTCTTT.

The rearrangement uses TRBV10-3 and TRBJ2-3, with D maybe TRBD1 (7 bases). CDR1 is ENHRY and CDR2 is SYGVKD in the germline V gene. The CDR3 contains 16 residues. V was pared by 6 bases and J by 4 bases, with 20 bases between. The chain's CDR3 is CAIRDPGGGEADTQYF. CDR3 coding DNA: TGTGCCATCAGGGACCCAGGAGGGGGCGAGGCAGATACGCAGTATTTT.

Of note for this clone: At one end the junction does not follow the germline gene, possibly because of a read error. The V and J genes are TRBV2 and TRBJ2-7, with a weak D call TRBD1 (5 bases). Germline CDR1 is SNHLY and CDR2 is FYNNEI. The CDR3 loop spans 11 amino acids. This CDR3 reads CASSPSGNRFF. CDR3 coding DNA: TGTGCCAGCAGCCCTTCAGGGAACAGGTTCTTC.

In its sample, this clone was seen once. The J gene is TRBJ1-1, the V gene TRBV19; the D gene is possibly TRBD1 (5 bases). The ends were cut back, 1 base at V and 7 bases at J, with 7 bases in the middle. This CDR3 has 12 amino acids. Germline V lookup: CDR1 LNHDA, CDR2 SQIVND (reference sequence). The CDR3 protein is CASSIGGVEAFF. Written as DNA, the CDR3 is TGTGCCAGTAGTATAGGGGGGGTTGAAGCTTTCTTT.

The genes are TRBV19 and TRBJ2-3; 7 bases match TRBD1. V lost 3 bases, J lost 2 bases, and 5 bases stayed unmatched. CDR1 and CDR2 from the germline V gene are LNHDA and SQIVND (reference sequence). The CDR3 has 15 residues. The CDR3 sequence is CASSIGTVPTDTQYF. The CDR3 DNA is TGTGCCAGTAGTATTGGGACAGTCCCCACAGATACGCAGTATTTT.

The chain combines TRBV29-1 with TRBJ2-1; 7 bases are shared with TRBD2. Trimming cost V 7 bases and J 3 bases; bases outside gene matches: 24. Germline loops: CDR1 SQVTM, CDR2 ANQGSEA. The CDR3 sequence is 19 residues long. The CDR3 sequence: CSGGDSAGDSLVGYNEQFF. In DNA, the CDR3 is TGCAGCGGGGGGGATAGTGCGGGAGATTCTTTGGTGGGCTACAATGAGCAGTTCTTC.

The chain joins TRBV18 to TRBJ1-5; perhaps TRBD1 as D (5 bases). The germline CDR1 and CDR2 sequences are KGHSH and LQKENI. V was shortened by 3 bases and J by 5 bases, with 11 bases between the two germline ends. The CDR3 contains 14 residues. The CDR3 spells CASSPRDGDQPQHF. CDR3 coding DNA: TGTGCCAGCTCACCCCGGGACGGTGATCAGCCCCAGCATTTT.

Only one count was recorded for this clone. The chain joins TRBV4-3 to TRBJ1-2; D is undetermined. CDR3 length equals 15 residues. V lost 1 base to trimming and J lost 0 bases, with 9 bases between them. CDR1 LGHNA and CDR2 YSLEER come from the germline V gene. In DNA form, the CDR3 reads TGCGCCAGCAGCCAAGGGCGGGGTACTAACTATGGCTACACCTTC. Its protein product is CASSQGRGTNYGYTF.

The chain has TRBV18 and TRBJ1-1; D ambiguous. Per germline, CDR1 KGHSH and CDR2 LQKENI. The V and J ends lost 0 bases and 4 bases respectively, with 12 bases between them. The CDR3 has 15 residues. Written as DNA, the CDR3 is TGTGCCAGCTCACCACCCCTCTTGGGGAGCACTGAAGCTTTCTTT. This sequence encodes CASSPPLLGSTEAFF.

V gene TRBV2 combines with J gene TRBJ1-2, with D possibly matching TRBD1 (5 bases). Trimming took 4 bases from V and 4 from J, leaving 10 bases between them. CDR3 size: 13 residues. Germline V gene sequence: CDR1 SNHLY, CDR2 FYNNEI. CDR3: CASSVSTGYGYTF. As DNA, the CDR3 is TGTGCCAGCAGTGTGAGCACAGGCTATGGCTACACCTTC. The whole variable domain, filled in from reference TRBV2 and TRBJ1-2, reads EPEVTQTPSHQVTQMGQEVILRCVPISNHLYFYWYRQILGQKVEFLVSFYNNEISEKSEIFDDQFSVERPDGSNFTLKIRSTKLEDSAMYFCASSVSTGYGYTFGSGTRLTVV.